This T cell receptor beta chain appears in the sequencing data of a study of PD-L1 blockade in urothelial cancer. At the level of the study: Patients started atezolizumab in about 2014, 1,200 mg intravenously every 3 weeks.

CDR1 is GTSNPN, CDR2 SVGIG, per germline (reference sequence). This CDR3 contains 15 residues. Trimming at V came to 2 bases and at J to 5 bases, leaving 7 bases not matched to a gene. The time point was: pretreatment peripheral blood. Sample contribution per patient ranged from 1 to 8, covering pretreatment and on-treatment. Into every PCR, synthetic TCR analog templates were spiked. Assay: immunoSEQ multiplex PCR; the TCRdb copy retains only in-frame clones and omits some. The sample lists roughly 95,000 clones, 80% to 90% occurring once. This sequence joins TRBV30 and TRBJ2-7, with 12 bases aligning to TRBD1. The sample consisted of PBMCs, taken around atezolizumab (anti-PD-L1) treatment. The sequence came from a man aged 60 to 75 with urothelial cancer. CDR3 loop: CAWSPQGQGADEQYF. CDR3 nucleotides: TGTGCCTGGAGTCCCCAGGGACAGGGGGCGGACGAGCAGTACTTC. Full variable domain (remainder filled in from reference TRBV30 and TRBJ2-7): SQTIHQWPATLVQPVGSPLSLECTVEGTSNPNLYWYRQAAGRGLQLLFYSVGIGQISSEVPQNLSASRPQDRQFILSSKKLLLSDSGFYLCAWSPQGQGADEQYFGPGTRLTVT.